This T cell receptor (beta chain) was sequenced for a study of cytomegalovirus exposure and HLA in healthy donors (dated 2017 in TCRdb). About the study as a whole: An earlier analysis of 587 of the donors reported under 300 Gb of sequence data and roughly 120 million unique TCR beta sequences obtained from around 170 million T cells. HLA typing covered class I and class II loci at four-digit resolution. An earlier analysis of around 580 of the donors used high-throughput TCR beta sequencing to judge whether each TCR beta V gene segment behaved as functional or pseudogenic. Roughly five DR-DQ haplotypes were handled as single units for association and clustering because linkage in the cohort was strong. All discovery cohort repertoires had been generated using a single sequencing platform. A later genetic analysis used genome-wide SNP genotypes for about three fifths of the 666 donors, treating that subset as a discovery cohort. High-throughput TCR immunosequencing, statistical association of individual TCRs with disease status, and machine learning were combined to predict cytomegalovirus infection status. The number of typed donors differed by locus: about 620-640 for A, B, C, DRB1 and DQB1; 522 for DQA1; fewer than 610 for DPA1; and about 470 for DPB1. The study aimed to test whether signatures of past pathogen exposure could be identified by cataloging public T cell receptors. Among the roughly 390 genotyped donors, around 81% belonged to the genetic ancestry cluster associated with self-reported Caucasian donors. Using immunosequencing, the study profiled T cell repertoires from roughly 650 subjects and related those repertoires to cytomegalovirus serostatus. Besides the first cohort of under 700 subjects, a separate validation cohort made up of 120 or so different subjects was used. In the later analysis, no new phenotypic data were used to find candidate immune exposures; instead, reliance was placed on TCR beta sequences and their occurrence across donors. Among some 400 genotyped donors of the cohort, an average of around 250,000 unique TCR beta nucleotide sequences was sequenced per donor, of which approximately 18% were non-productive. A later analysis re-examined previously published TCR beta repertoires from 500 to 700 donors and added high-resolution HLA genotyping to investigate patterns of TCR occurrence. An early release that covered some 640 HLA-typed donors contained approximately 300 gigabases of sequencing data and around 80 million unique TCR sequences. Donor age, sex, ethnicity and CMV serostatus were collected together with the repertoire data. Broad study findings and their caveats: The authors suggested that the approach could potentially be generalized to other disease states and immunological phenotypes. The presence/absence analyses assumed that sequencing depth was roughly uniform across donors, and that assumption may not be true. A later analysis associated 15,000 or so TCR beta sequences with specific HLA alleles at a false discovery rate of 0.05. Strong co-occurrence of HLA alleles, especially DR and DQ, made assigning TCR associations to individual alleles difficult. Three of the identified cytomegalovirus-associated TCR beta chains were confirmed in vitro to be specific for cytomegalovirus antigens. According to a later analysis, TCR association rates differed among HLA loci, with DRB1 alleles showing the most associated TCRs and HLA-C alleles showing the fewest. CMV serostatus was the only immune exposure information available for the cohort. In an earlier analysis of some 500 of the donors, most TCR beta V segments appeared in productive rearrangements about 87% or about 30% of the time, broadly matching IMGT annotations. Some IMGT-functional V segments, including TRBV6-2 and TRBV6-3, could not be distinguished by the 87-base-pair reads and were therefore excluded. A cluster of highly shared sequence variants was judged likely to be a technical artifact of the sequencing pipeline. In a later genetic analysis, a missense DCLRE1C variant was associated with V-gene and J-gene trimming of TCR beta chains, and the association was replicated in an independent cohort. Correlated functional status among segregating V segments might reflect linkage disequilibrium, but an unknown experimental factor could not be ruled out. A later genetic analysis reported fewer N-insertions in productive TCRs among donors in an Asian-associated ancestry cluster than the roughly 700-donor mean. Compared with equally common non-associated chains, HLA-associated TCR beta chains in a later analysis were more clonally expanded and had lower generation probabilities. The classifier was reported to diagnose cytomegalovirus status with high specificity and sensitivity in both the original and validation cohorts. According to a later analysis, parvovirus B19, influenza, CMV and Epstein-Barr virus appeared linked to several top co-occurrence clusters. The study gave a list of more than 150 TCR beta chains associated with cytomegalovirus. Most CMV-associated TCR beta chains appeared to be HLA-restricted in a later analysis, and the HLA associations seemed to be driven largely by CMV exposure. Around 16 rarely observed V segments, including chromosome 9 orphons, were excluded from the earlier analysis of some 590 of the donors because counts were too low. Across donors, most TCR sequences were observed very rarely, whereas some public TCRs were present in many individuals. Because HLA typing was missing for some donors at each locus, association tests included only the typed subset. A further reported finding was that TCR beta sequences accurately predicted the HLA-A and HLA-B alleles for most subjects in the first cohort. Only TCR beta chains were sequenced in this cohort, and the absence of alpha or paired-chain data limited detectable features.

The cohort was made up of approximately 670 healthy bone marrow donors. All cohort members were sampled while nominally healthy, although unrecorded immune exposures were likely present. The donor was CMV seropositive and belonged to the group of more than 250 seropositive cohort members. Each donor provided a peripheral blood sample, and peripheral blood mononuclear cells were used for TCR beta sequencing. Genomic DNA extraction from the blood cell samples was performed with the Qiagen DNeasy Blood Extraction Kit. The CDR3 covers 16 residues, taking in both the cysteine and the phenylalanine. Solely the CDR3 DNA is kept, with 48 bases framed from the first base. The method behind the library was the immunoSEQ multiplex PCR assay. A mixture of 60 forward primers for TCR Vbeta segments and 13 reverse primers for TCR Jbeta segments was used in the multiplex PCR. The CDR3 region of rearranged TCR beta genes was amplified from genomic DNA by a multiplex PCR assay. The amplified TCR beta libraries were sequenced on the Illumina HiSeq System as 87-base-pair reads. The original pipeline was this. In a later analysis, about 80 million unique TCR beta chains were counted across the 650 to 750 repertoires, and roughly 10 million of these chains were shared by at least two donors. Raw reads were error-corrected and collapsed into unique sequences by a nearest-neighbor algorithm in which closely related sequences were merged to remove PCR and sequencing errors. To assign V, D and J gene segments, CDR3 sequences were aligned to IMGT reference sequences. Each retained sequence needed at least a six-nucleotide match to both a V gene segment and a J gene segment. A rearrangement counted as productive if the CDR3 had no stop codons and remained in frame with V and J, and every other rearrangement counted as non-productive. CDR3 was defined according to IMGT convention as the region running from the second conserved V-encoded cysteine to the conserved J-encoded phenylalanine. In an earlier analysis of around 540 of the donors, sequences lacking an unambiguous match to a single V gene segment were excluded. In an earlier analysis of several hundred of the donors, V segments were called functional above 56.7% productive rearrangements and were called segregating when the between-donor standard deviation exceeded 5%. A statistical classification framework was built to diagnose cytomegalovirus status from the catalog of TCR beta chain sequences. In a later analysis, V and J genes were assigned by comparing TCR nucleotide sequences against IMGT/GENE-DB human TR gene sequences. In a later analysis, CDR3 sequences and most-parsimonious VDJ recombination scenarios were assigned using the TCRdist pipeline. In a later analysis, every TCR beta chain was defined by the combination of its CDR3 amino acid sequence and its V-gene family, and reads without a unique V-gene family were dropped. To address suspected cross-contamination and a sequencing artifact, a later analysis removed around 600 highly shared, low-generation-probability nucleotide sequences. A later analysis calculated a clonal expansion index for each public chain from normalized within-repertoire ranks of inferred template counts. In a later analysis, generation probabilities were computed using a VDJ recombination model fitted to out-of-frame rearrangements, and the results were checked against IGoR. In a later analysis, TCR-TCR, TCR-HLA and TCR-CMV co-occurrence was scored with hypergeometric tests, and a repertoire-size bias correction was applied to TCR pairs. To estimate false discovery rates, a later analysis permuted the HLA or CMV assignments 20 times. A later analysis grouped co-occurring TCRs with DBSCAN, adding TCRdist sequence similarity when clustering within HLA-allele-positive subsets. Repertoires with fewer than 30,000 or more than 120,000 public chains, plus five repertoires with anomalous nucleotide sharing, were excluded from co-occurrence clustering. The immuneACCESS repertoire file appears here via TCRdb, limited to in-frame rearrangements. These files lack a portion of the clones; in checked studies, under half of the deficit traces to unresolved V genes, and the cause of the others is not known. V, J and clone size are taken as reported in that table, and D and trimming were inferred from the DNA itself. In all, the sample holds about 100,000 clones, and 70% of those were seen once. The top ten hold 11% of the sample.

Of note for this clone: No antigen is known for it. No qualities accompany the bases; no much larger clone lies one base away.

The sequenced material came from PBMCs. The chain employs TRBV21-1 and TRBJ1-1; the table's D call of TRBD1 was not tested on the DNA. TRBV21-1 is a pseudogene segment. This TCR was recovered from a man aged 35 to 55 in good health and CMV-seropositive. In nucleotides, the sequence is TGTGCCAGCAGCAAACGTGCCCAGGGGGGGAACACTGAAGCTTTCTTT. Its product reads: CASSKRAQGGNTEAFF.